This T cell receptor beta chain was sequenced in a study of human versus mouse CDR3 diversity and MHC coevolution. Study overall: The immunoSEQ assay reportedly detects one in 200,000 T cells. Findings and caveats of the study: Humans had the largest estimated TCR beta repertoire, 1.5 million to 2 million clonotypes. On average, humans showed more CDR3 deletions and insertions than mice.

Germline V lookup: CDR1 MRHNA, CDR2 SNTAGT. V was clipped by 6 bases and J by 6 bases; unmatched bases: 10. The CDR3 is 15 amino acids. The assay was immunoSEQ multiplex PCR, and TCRdb's table has in-frame clones only and misses some. The data show 86,000 or so clones, about 93% seen once. About this clone: No antigen is known for it.

The sequence was collected from a person aged 30 to 69 in good health. Sequencing was performed on naive CD4+ T cells from blood. Noted subset: CD45RO-negative CD62L-positive naive CD4 T cells. This chain links TRBV6-4 with TRBJ2-1; 8 nucleotides line up with TRBD2. The CDR3 region is CASSRAAGVLNEQFF. The CDR3 DNA reads as TGTGCCAGCAGCAGAGCAGCGGGAGTTCTCAATGAGCAGTTCTTC.